This T cell receptor beta chain comes out of a study of cytotoxic CD8 clonotypes in ibrutinib-treated CLL. Study at large: The cohort had 11 relapsed/refractory and some 16 treatment-naive patients, 17 IGHV unmutated.

Germline V gene data show CDR1 as MNHEY and CDR2 as SVGAGI. V lost 1 base and J lost 6, with 13 bases in between. The CDR3 length is 14 residues. Study outcomes and limitations: Clonality was elevated at ibrutinib response and had returned toward baseline at progression. Public clonotypes, rarely seen, contracted or held steady on treatment. Sampling times differed between sustained-remission and progressing patients.

Some clones are missing from TCRdb's copy, which holds only in-frame ones; the method was immunoSEQ multiplex PCR. The sample carries about 21,000 clones, roughly 70% recorded once. A few counts support this clone. The antigen is not known. The sample here was PBMCs, taken before ibrutinib treatment. The V gene is TRBV6-5, the J gene TRBJ2-7; D may match TRBD1 or TRBD2 (5 bases each). The clonotype was recovered from a human donor with chronic lymphocytic leukemia. CDR3 in amino acids: CASSYFGGSGEQYF. CDR3 DNA sequence: TGTGCCAGCAGTTACTTTGGGGGATCCGGCGAGCAGTACTTC.